This T cell receptor beta chain derives from a study of cytomegalovirus exposure and HLA in healthy donors. With 60 Vbeta and 13 Jbeta primers, the PCR was carried out. The data were produced by immunoSEQ multiplex PCR, yet TCRdb's version contains in-frame clones alone and is incomplete. The data show under 200,000 clones, less than 90% seen once. General observations from the study: Altogether, about 160 TCR beta chains were recorded as cytomegalovirus-associated. Later analysis demonstrated an association between a missense DCLRE1C variant and TCR beta V- and J-gene trimming. Differences between HLA loci emerged in a later analysis of TCR association rates, with DRB1 most and HLA-C fewest.

To note about this clone: The antigen is unknown.

The CDR3 consists of 15 residues. The germline V and J ends were trimmed by 0 bases and 8 bases, with 13 bases remaining between them. Germline values: CDR1 MNHNS, CDR2 SASEGT. The source is a boy aged 2 to 10 in good health and CMV-seronegative. V and J are TRBV6-1 and TRBJ1-4; a weak D match, TRBD1 (5 bases). What was sequenced was PBMCs. CDR3 residues: CASSEAGALGEKLFF. The CDR3 nucleotides are TGTGCCAGCAGTGAAGCAGGGGCCCTAGGGGAAAAACTGTTTTTT.